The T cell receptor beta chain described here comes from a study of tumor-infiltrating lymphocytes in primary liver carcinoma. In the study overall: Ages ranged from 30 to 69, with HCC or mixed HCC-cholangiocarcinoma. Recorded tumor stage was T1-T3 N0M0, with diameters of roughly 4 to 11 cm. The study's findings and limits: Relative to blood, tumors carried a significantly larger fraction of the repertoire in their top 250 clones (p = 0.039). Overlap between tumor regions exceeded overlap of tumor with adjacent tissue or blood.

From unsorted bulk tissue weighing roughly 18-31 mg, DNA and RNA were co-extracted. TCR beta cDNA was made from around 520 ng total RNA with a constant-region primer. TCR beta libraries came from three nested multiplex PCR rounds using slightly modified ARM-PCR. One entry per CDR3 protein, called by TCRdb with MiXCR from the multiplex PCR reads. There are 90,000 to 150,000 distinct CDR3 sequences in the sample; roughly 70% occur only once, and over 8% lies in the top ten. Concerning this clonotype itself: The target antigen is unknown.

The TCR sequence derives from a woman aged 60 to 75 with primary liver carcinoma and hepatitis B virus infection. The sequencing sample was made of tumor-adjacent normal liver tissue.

CDR3 bases: TGTGCCAGTAGTAGTATAGCGGGAGCGGGGAATGAGCAGTTCTTC. Its translation is CASSSIAGAGNEQFF. The V and J genes are TRBV19 and TRBJ2-1; the match to TRBD2 covers 9 bases. Germline V lookup: CDR1 LNHDA, CDR2 SQIVND (reference sequence). CDR3 size: 15 residues. V was pared by 4 bases and J by 7 bases, with 8 bases of the junction left unmatched.